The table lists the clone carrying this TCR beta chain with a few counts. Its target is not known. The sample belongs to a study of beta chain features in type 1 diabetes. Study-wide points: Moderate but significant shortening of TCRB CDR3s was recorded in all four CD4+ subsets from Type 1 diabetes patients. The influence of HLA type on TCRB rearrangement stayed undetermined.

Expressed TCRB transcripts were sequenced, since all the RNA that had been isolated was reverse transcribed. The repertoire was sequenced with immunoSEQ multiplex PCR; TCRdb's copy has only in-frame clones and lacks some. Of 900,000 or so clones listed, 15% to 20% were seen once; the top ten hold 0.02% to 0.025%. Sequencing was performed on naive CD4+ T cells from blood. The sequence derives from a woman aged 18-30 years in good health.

CDR3 region: CSGYSGNTIYF. CDR3 DNA sequence: TGCAGTGGGTACTCTGGAAACACCATATATTTT. The gene calls are TRBV20-1 and TRBJ1-3; D not certain. The CDR3 contains 11 residues. Germline V gene lookup returns CDR1 DFQATT and CDR2 SNEGSKA (reference sequence). Trimming cost V 7 bases and J 0 bases, with 4 bases left between them.